This T cell receptor (beta chain) was sequenced for a study of blood T cell repertoires in COVID-19. Between the trimmed V and J ends, which lost 5 bases and 6 bases, there was a span of 16 bases. The CDR3 has 14 residues. Looked up from germline, CDR1 is MNHEY and CDR2 is SVGAGI. Per the authors' pipeline: Reference gene primer amplification in the assay estimated nucleated cell counts. Clones were sequenced by immunoSEQ multiplex PCR, and TCRdb holds only the in-frame ones, with some missing. That table is the source of V, J and clone size, and D and trimming were worked out from the DNA. The sample includes around 140,000 clones, approximately 81% of them seen just once.

Sequencing was done on a sample of peripheral blood. The gene calls are TRBV6-5 and TRBJ1-2; a weak D match, TRBD1 (6 bases). The TCR was taken from a human donor in a cohort sampled during active COVID-19. The CDR3 is CASSPRQDGHGYTF. As DNA, the CDR3 is TGTGCCAGCAGTCCGAGACAGGACGGGCATGGCTACACCTTC.